These 17 T cell receptor beta chains originate from one sample sequenced in a study of technical replicates of blood from a few donors. Produced via immunoSEQ multiplex PCR; TCRdb's table is partial and in-frame only. Of some 74,000 clones in the sample, about 91% were seen once. The source material was T cells isolated from PBMCs. The source of these receptors is a human donor in good health.

This chain connects TRBV5-1 to TRBJ1-1; D gene ambiguous. This CDR3 has 13 residues. Germline CDR1 is SGHRS and CDR2 is YFSETQ. V was clipped by 3 bases and J by 3 bases, with 9 bases between them. CDR3: CASSSTYDTEAFF. The CDR3 DNA reads as TGCGCCAGCAGCTCCACTTACGACACTGAAGCTTTCTTT. The full variable domain, with the rest looked up from reference TRBV5-1 and TRBJ1-1, is KAGVTQTPRYLIKTRGQQVTLSCSPISGHRSVSWYQQTPGQGLQFLFEYFSETQRNKGNFPGRFSGRQFSNSRSEMNVSTLELGDSALYLCASSSTYDTEAFFGQGTRLTVV.

V gene TRBV6-1 combines with J gene TRBJ1-1; 12 bases are shared with TRBD1. Losses at the gene ends were 4 bases for V and 2 bases for J; bases not matched to a gene: 2. Germline-derived CDR1 and CDR2 are MNHNS and SASEGT. The CDR3 extends over 15 amino acids. The CDR3 loop is CASSGGTGGNTEAFF. CDR3 bases: TGTGCCAGCAGTGGGGGGACAGGGGGCAACACTGAAGCTTTCTTT.

This CDR3 is CASSVGPGYIEAFF. The CDR3 DNA follows: TGTGCCAGCAGCGTAGGCCCAGGGTACATTGAAGCTTTCTTT. The chain links TRBV9 to TRBJ1-1, with D maybe TRBD1 (5 bases). The CDR3 covers 14 residues. Trimming took off 0 bases at V and 7 bases at J, with 13 bases between the two ends. Germline values: CDR1 SGDLS, CDR2 YYNGEE.

This clone has just one count. V and J are TRBV19 and TRBJ1-5, with D tentatively TRBD1 (5 bases). Germline assignment: CDR1 LNHDA and CDR2 SQIVND (reference sequence). The CDR3 consists of 14 residues. Trimming took 3 bases from V and 7 from J, leaving 13 bases between them. DNA for the CDR3: TGTGCCAGTAGTATGGTGGGGCTTTGGCAGCCCCAGCATTTT. Protein product: CASSMVGLWQPQHF.

This chain joins TRBV28 and TRBJ1-2; 7 nucleotides line up with TRBD1. The germline V gene has CDR1 MDHEN and CDR2 SYDVKM. V was pared by 5 bases and J by 1 base, with 10 bases of the junction left unmatched. The CDR3 has 16 residues. The CDR3 DNA reads as TGTGCCAGCAGTCCACCGGACAGGCCTTTTAACTATGGCTACACCTTC. Amino acids: CASSPPDRPFNYGYTF.

CDR3: CASSSSRANQPQHF. For the CDR3, the DNA is TGTGCCAGCAGCTCCTCTCGAGCTAATCAGCCCCAGCATTTT. The chain employs TRBV7-9 and TRBJ1-5; D is undetermined. CDR1 SEHNR and CDR2 FQNEAQ come from the germline V gene (reference sequence). V was shortened by 4 bases and J by 4 bases, with 11 bases between the two germline ends. This CDR3 has 14 amino acids.

The CDR3 nucleotides are TGTGCCAGCAGCTTGGGGAGGGCTACGCAGTATTTT. Its protein product is CASSLGRATQYF. This chain joins TRBV5-7 and TRBJ2-3, with D possibly TRBD2 on 6 matching bases. TRBV5-7 falls under the ORF class, with uncertain function. The CDR3 runs to 12 residues. Trimming cost V 0 bases and J 8 bases, with 7 bases left between them.

This clone has just one count. This chain joins TRBV29-1 and TRBJ2-1; the D gene is possibly TRBD1 (7 bases). The germline V gene has CDR1 SQVTM and CDR2 ANQGSEA. The CDR3 runs to 14 residues. Between the trimmed V and J ends, which lost 6 bases and 3 bases, there was a span of 15 bases. As DNA, the CDR3 is TGCAGCGTGGGGGGTTGGACAGGCTACAATGAGCAGTTCTTC. This codes for CSVGGWTGYNEQFF.

The chain has TRBV7-2 and TRBJ1-1, with a weak D call TRBD1 (5 bases). CDR3 length: 16 residues. The germline V gene encodes CDR1 SGHTA and CDR2 FQGNSA. Trimming took off 1 base at V and 0 bases at J, with 12 bases between the two ends. The DNA for the CDR3 is TGTGCCAGCAGCTTAGACCTCGGGGGGATGAACACTGAAGCTTTCTTT. Translated: CASSLDLGGMNTEAFF.

The CDR3 coding sequence is TGTGCCAGCAGCTTAGGGCAAAATGAGCAGTTCTTC. Translated: CASSLGQNEQFF. This rearrangement joins TRBV7-9 to TRBJ2-1; D is unclear. V was cut by 1 base and J by 7 bases, with 5 bases left in between. CDR1 and CDR2 (germline): SEHNR, FQNEAQ (reference sequence). CDR3 length: 12 residues. The complete variable domain, with remaining parts taken from reference TRBV7-9 and TRBJ2-1, reads DTGVSQNPRHKITKRGQNVTFRCDPISEHNRLYWYRQTLGQGPEFLTYFQNEAQLEKSRLLSDRFSAERPKGSFSTLEIQRTEQGDSAMYLCASSLGQNEQFFGPGTRLTVL.

Remarks on this clone: Mismatch with germline at one junction end may stem from a read error. The chain employs TRBV7-8 and TRBJ1-2, with a possible D match to TRBD1 (5 bases). This CDR3 spans 12 amino acids. Germline loops: CDR1 SGHVS, CDR2 FQNEAQ. The CDR3 is CASSLTGPGVSF. For the CDR3, the DNA is TGTGCCAGCAGCTTAACCGGGCCGGGGGTCTCCTTC.

V usage is TRBV5-8 and J usage is TRBJ1-2; TRBD1 is a possible D gene (6 bases). V lost 4 bases, J lost 1 base, and 11 bases lay in between. CDR1 and CDR2 from the germline V gene are SGHTS and YDEGEE. The CDR3 loop spans 14 amino acids. The CDR3 reads CASSAYRVNYGYTF. In DNA form, the CDR3 reads TGTGCCAGCAGCGCCTACAGGGTTAACTATGGCTACACCTTC.

This clone was seen only once. The chain couples TRBV27 to TRBJ1-5; no clear D. The CDR3 is 14 residues long. Germline lookup yields CDR1 MNHEY and CDR2 SMNVEV (reference sequence). V lost 5 bases, J lost 0 bases, and 8 bases lay in between. This chain's CDR3 is CASSETYSNQPQHF. The CDR3, as DNA: TGTGCCAGCAGTGAGACTTATAGCAATCAGCCCCAGCATTTT.

The chain joins TRBV9 to TRBJ1-1; D remains ambiguous. This CDR3 has 13 amino acids. V lost 4 bases, J lost 4 bases, and 11 bases lay in between. Germline V lookup: CDR1 SGDLS, CDR2 YYNGEE. Here the CDR3 reads CASSIRTSTEAFF. The CDR3 DNA follows: TGTGCCAGCAGCATCCGGACTTCCACTGAAGCTTTCTTT.

The gene calls are TRBV4-1 and TRBJ1-5, with D maybe TRBD1 (5 bases). Between the trimmed V and J ends, which lost 3 bases and 5 bases, there was a span of 17 bases. The CDR3 extends over 16 amino acids. CDR1 is MGHRA and CDR2 is YSYEKL in the germline V gene. The CDR3 region has the DNA TGCGCCAGCAGCCACTCGGGGGTTGGATTTGATCAGCCCCAGCATTTT. Translation: CASSHSGVGFDQPQHF.

The rearrangement links TRBV7-8 to TRBJ1-4; D remains unclear. The CDR3 loop spans 15 amino acids. The germline gives CDR1 SGHVS, CDR2 FQNEAQ. V gave up 5 bases and J gave up 8 bases, with 18 bases separating them. CDR3 sequence: CASSPWSGAVEKLFF. The DNA for the CDR3 is TGTGCCAGCAGCCCCTGGTCGGGTGCTGTCGAAAAACTGTTTTTT. Looking up the rest from reference TRBV7-8 and TRBJ1-4 gives the full variable domain: GAGVSQSPRYKVAKRGQDVALRCDPISGHVSLFWYQQALGQGPEFLTYFQNEAQLDKSGLPSDRFFAERPEGSVSTLKIQRTQQEDSAVYLCASSPWSGAVEKLFFGSGTQLSVL.

The J gene is TRBJ1-5, the V gene TRBV7-3, with D perhaps TRBD1 (5 bases). The CDR3 covers 15 residues. Germline-derived CDR1 and CDR2 are SGHTA and FQGTGA. The germline V and J ends were trimmed by 2 bases and 2 bases, with 10 bases remaining between them. CDR3 loop: CASSLLGHCNQPQHF. The CDR3, as DNA: TGTGCCAGCAGCTTATTAGGACATTGCAATCAGCCCCAGCATTTT.